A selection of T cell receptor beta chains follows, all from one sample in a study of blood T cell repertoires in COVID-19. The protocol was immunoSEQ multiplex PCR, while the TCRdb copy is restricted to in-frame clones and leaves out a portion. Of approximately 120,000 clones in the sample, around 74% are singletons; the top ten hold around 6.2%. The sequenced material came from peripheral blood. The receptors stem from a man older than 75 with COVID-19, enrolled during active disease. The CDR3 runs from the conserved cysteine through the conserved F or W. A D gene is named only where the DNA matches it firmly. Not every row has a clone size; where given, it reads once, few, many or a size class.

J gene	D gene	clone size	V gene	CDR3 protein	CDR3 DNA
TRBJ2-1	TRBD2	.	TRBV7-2	CASSRTSVSSYNEQFF	TGTGCCAGCAGCCGGACTAGCGTAAGCTCCTACAATGAGCAGTTCTTC
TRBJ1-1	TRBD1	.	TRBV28	CASSSADRDLLEAFF	TGTGCCAGCAGTTCCGCGGACAGGGACCTACTTGAGGCTTTCTTT
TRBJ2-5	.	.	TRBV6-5	CASSSQGAWETQYF	TGTGCCAGCAGTTCCCAGGGTGCGTGGGAGACCCAGTACTTC
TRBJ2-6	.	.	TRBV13	CASSRSITGSGANVLTF	TGTGCCAGCAGCCGGAGCATTACAGGCTCTGGGGCCAACGTCCTGACTTTC
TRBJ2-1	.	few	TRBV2	CATTKESYNEQFF	TGTGCCACTACGAAGGAGAGCTACAATGAGCAGTTCTTC
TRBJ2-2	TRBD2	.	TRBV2	CASSGAGTSGNTGELFF	TGTGCCAGCAGTGGGGCAGGGACTAGCGGGAACACCGGGGAGCTGTTTTTT
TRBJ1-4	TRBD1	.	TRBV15	CATSRVQDRGSSNEKLFF	TGTGCCACCAGCAGAGTCCAGGACAGGGGCTCTTCTAATGAAAAACTGTTTTTT
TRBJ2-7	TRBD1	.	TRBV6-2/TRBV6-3	CASSYDQGAYEQYF	TGTGCCAGCAGTTACGATCAGGGGGCGTACGAGCAGTACTTC
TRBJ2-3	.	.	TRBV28	CASSPTRVYRVGTDTQYF	TGTGCCAGCAGCCCGACCAGGGTATACAGGGTAGGCACAGATACGCAGTATTTT
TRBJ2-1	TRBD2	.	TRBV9	CASSVGLAGGNEQFF	TGTGCCAGCAGCGTGGGACTAGCGGGAGGAAATGAGCAGTTCTTC
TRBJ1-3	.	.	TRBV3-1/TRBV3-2	CASSQDYGIDGSSGNTIYF	TGTGCCAGCAGCCAAGACTACGGTATCGACGGGAGCTCTGGAAACACCATATATTTT
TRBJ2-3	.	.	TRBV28	CASSLTGKDTQYF	TGTGCCAGCAGTTTAACAGGGAAAGATACGCAGTATTTT
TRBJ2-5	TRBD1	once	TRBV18	CASSSSRSGTGEETQYF	TGTGCCAGCTCGTCTAGCCGATCCGGGACAGGGGAAGAGACCCAGTACTTC
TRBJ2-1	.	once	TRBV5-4	CASSLGPTGPYNEQFF	TGTGCCAGCAGCTTGGGCCCCACAGGGCCCTACAATGAGCAGTTCTTC
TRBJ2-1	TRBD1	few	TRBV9	CASSLTGTGGTNEQFF	TGTGCCAGCAGCTTAACCGGGACAGGGGGCACCAATGAGCAGTTCTTC
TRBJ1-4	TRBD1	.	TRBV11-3	CASYRGYREKLFF	TGTGCCAGCTACAGGGGATACCGTGAAAAACTGTTTTTT
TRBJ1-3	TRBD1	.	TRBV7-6	CASGYQTGETSGNTIYF	TGTGCCAGCGGCTACCAGACAGGGGAAACCTCTGGAAACACCATATATTTT
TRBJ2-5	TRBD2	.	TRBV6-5	CASRGWGGQETQYF	TGTGCCAGCAGAGGGTGGGGGGGCCAAGAGACCCAGTACTTC
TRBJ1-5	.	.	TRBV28	CASSLSGVGQPQHF	TGTGCCAGCAGTTTATCAGGGGTTGGTCAGCCCCAGCATTTT
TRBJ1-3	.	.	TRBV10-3	CAISEQTVFSGNTIYF	TGTGCCATCAGTGAGCAGACAGTATTCTCTGGAAACACCATATATTTT
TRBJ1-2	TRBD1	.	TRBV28	CASSLYPGTGVGYTF	TGTGCCAGCAGTTTATACCCCGGGACAGGGGTTGGCTACACCTTC
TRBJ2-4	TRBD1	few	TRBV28	CASSLKDRGLRIQYF	TGTGCCAGCAGTTTGAAGGACAGGGGGCTACGCATTCAGTACTTC
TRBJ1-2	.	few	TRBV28	CASSVNDYGYTF	TGTGCCAGCAGTGTCAATGACTATGGCTACACCTTC
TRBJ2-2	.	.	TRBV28	CASRRIWGRQAGELFF	TGTGCCAGCAGGCGGATCTGGGGGCGTCAAGCCGGGGAGCTGTTTTTT
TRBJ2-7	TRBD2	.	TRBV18	CASSPAGGDSEQYF	TGTGCCAGCTCACCAGCGGGAGGGGACTCTGAGCAGTACTTC
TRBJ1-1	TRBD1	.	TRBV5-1	CASSLGTGNTEAFF	TGCGCCAGCAGCTTGGGGACAGGTAACACTGAAGCTTTCTTT
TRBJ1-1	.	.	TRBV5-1	CASTEGLNTEAFF	TGCGCCAGCACGGAGGGGTTGAACACTGAAGCTTTCTTT
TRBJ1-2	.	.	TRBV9	CASTLDPDRYFYGYTF	TGTGCCAGCACCCTAGACCCCGACAGATACTTCTATGGCTACACCTTC
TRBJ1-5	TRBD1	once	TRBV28	CASSWTGKQPQHF	TGTGCCAGCAGCTGGACAGGGAAGCAGCCCCAGCATTTT
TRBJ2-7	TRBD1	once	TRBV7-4	CASSEPQQGAHHEQYF	TGTGCCAGCAGCGAACCCCAACAGGGGGCGCACCACGAGCAGTACTTC
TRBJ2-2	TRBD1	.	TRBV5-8	CASRFGTANTGELFF	TGTGCCAGCAGGTTCGGGACAGCAAACACCGGGGAGCTGTTTTTT
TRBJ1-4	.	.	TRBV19	CASSISGALNEKLFF	TGTGCCAGTAGTATCTCCGGAGCCCTTAATGAAAAACTGTTTTTT
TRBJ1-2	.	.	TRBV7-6	CASSLGGSANYGYTF	TGTGCCAGCAGCTTGGGAGGGTCAGCTAACTATGGCTACACCTTC
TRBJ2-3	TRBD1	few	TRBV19	CASNDRAADTQYF	TGTGCCAGTAATGACAGGGCGGCAGATACGCAGTATTTT
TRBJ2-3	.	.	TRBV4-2	CASSSRLGVTDTQYF	TGTGCCAGCAGCTCCCGACTAGGTGTAACAGATACGCAGTATTTT
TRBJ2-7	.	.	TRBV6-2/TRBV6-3	CASSDRGFEQYF	TGTGCCAGCAGCGATCGGGGATTCGAGCAGTACTTC
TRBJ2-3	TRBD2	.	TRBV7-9	CASIAGASTDTQYF	TGTGCCAGTATAGCGGGGGCTAGCACAGATACGCAGTATTTT
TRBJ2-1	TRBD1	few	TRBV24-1	CATSDQGQGSYNEQFF	TGTGCCACCAGTGACCAAGGACAGGGGTCCTACAATGAGCAGTTCTTC
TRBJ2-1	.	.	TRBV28	CASSWPEGTNSYNEQFF	TGTGCCAGCAGTTGGCCCGAGGGCACGAACTCCTACAATGAGCAGTTCTTC
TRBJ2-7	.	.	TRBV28	CASKGDPYEQYF	TGTGCCAGCAAGGGGGACCCCTACGAGCAGTACTTC
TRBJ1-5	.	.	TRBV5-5	CASSLNIQGIGQPQHF	TGTGCCAGCAGCTTGAATATCCAGGGGATAGGGCAGCCCCAGCATTTT
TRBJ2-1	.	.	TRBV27	CATTPTQGAQYNEQFF	TGTGCCACCACCCCCACACAGGGCGCACAGTACAATGAGCAGTTCTTC
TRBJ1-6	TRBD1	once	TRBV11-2	CASSSGGASPLHF	TGTGCCAGCAGCTCAGGGGGCGCTTCACCCCTCCACTTT